This T cell receptor beta chain was profiled in a study of cytomegalovirus exposure and HLA in healthy donors. The sample holds one count of this clone. Its target is not known. Points from the study as a whole: Most TCR beta V segments were productive about 87% or about 30% of the time in an earlier analysis.

The PCR was carried out with 60 Vbeta primers and 13 Jbeta primers. In the authors' workflow: About 83 million unique TCR beta chains, 10 million to 14 million shared, were counted in a later analysis. The data were produced by immunoSEQ multiplex PCR, yet TCRdb's version contains in-frame clones alone and is incomplete. V, J and clone size derive from that table, while D and trimming were established from the DNA sequence. This sample has approximately 100,000 clones, with roughly 80% found just once. V gave up 6 bases and J gave up 2 bases, with 15 bases separating them. The CDR3 runs to 15 residues. Germline V gene data show CDR1 as SGHVS and CDR2 as FQNEAQ.

Sequencing was carried out using PBMCs. This sequence originates from a female donor in good health and CMV-seronegative. The V call is TRBV7-8, the J call TRBJ2-3, with D possibly being TRBD1 (6 bases). The CDR3, as DNA: TGTGCCAGCAGTTCCTACAGGGCCTTCACAGATACGCAGTATTTT. Its protein product is CASSSYRAFTDTQYF.